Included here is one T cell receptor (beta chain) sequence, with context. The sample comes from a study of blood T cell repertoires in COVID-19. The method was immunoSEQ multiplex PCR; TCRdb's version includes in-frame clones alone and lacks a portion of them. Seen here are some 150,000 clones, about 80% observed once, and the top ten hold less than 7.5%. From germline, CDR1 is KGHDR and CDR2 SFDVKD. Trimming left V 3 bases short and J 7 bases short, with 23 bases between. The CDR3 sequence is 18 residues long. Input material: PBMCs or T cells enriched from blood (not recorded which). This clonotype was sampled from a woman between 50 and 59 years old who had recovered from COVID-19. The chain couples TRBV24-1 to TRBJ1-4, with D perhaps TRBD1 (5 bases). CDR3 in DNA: TGTGCCACCAGTGATGCAAACGGCGATCAGGGATTCGGTGAAAAACTGTTTTTT. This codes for CATSDANGDQGFGEKLFF.